This TCR beta chain comes out of a study of blood T cell repertoires in COVID-19. Study as a whole: The samples span acute and convalescent COVID-19 from the United States, Italy and Spain. T cells, B-cell-depleted T cells, or PBMCs provided the cDNA or gDNA that served as material.

Trimming at V came to 7 bases and at J to 0 bases, leaving 3 bases not matched to a gene. The length of the CDR3 is 16 residues. Germline V lookup: CDR1 ENHRY, CDR2 SYGVKD. TCRdb's table, derived via immunoSEQ multiplex PCR, lists solely in-frame clones and lacks some. This table holds about 58,000 clones, approximately 91% found once. V is TRBV10-3 and J is TRBJ2-1; 13 nucleotides agree with TRBD2. The receptor comes from a woman in her 70s with active COVID-19. The sequencing input was peripheral blood. The CDR3 coding sequence is TGTGCCATCAAGGGGACTAGCGGGGCCTCCTACAATGAGCAGTTCTTC. Its protein product is CAIKGTSGASYNEQFF.